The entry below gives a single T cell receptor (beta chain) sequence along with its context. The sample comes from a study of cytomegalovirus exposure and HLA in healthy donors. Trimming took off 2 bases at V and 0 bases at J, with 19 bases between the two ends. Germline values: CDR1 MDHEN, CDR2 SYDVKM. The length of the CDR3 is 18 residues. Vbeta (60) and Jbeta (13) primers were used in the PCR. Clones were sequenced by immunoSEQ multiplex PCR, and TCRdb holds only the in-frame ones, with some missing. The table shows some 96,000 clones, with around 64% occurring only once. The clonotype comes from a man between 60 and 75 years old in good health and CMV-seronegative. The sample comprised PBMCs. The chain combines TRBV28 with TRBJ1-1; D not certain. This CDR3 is CASSLPLTGVPMNTEAFF. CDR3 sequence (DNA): TGTGCCAGCAGTTTACCGTTGACCGGGGTCCCTATGAACACTGAAGCTTTCTTT.